This T cell receptor (beta chain) appears in the sequencing data of a study of breast tumors, draining lymph nodes, adjacent tissues (dated by TCRdb to about 2016). About the investigation overall: TCR beta repertoires were compared across tumor, adjacent nontumor tissue and axillary lymph nodes obtained from breast cancer patients. The study aimed to assess the relationships and possible T-cell exchange between tumor, surrounding tissue and draining lymph node repertoires in human breast cancer.

Notes on this clonotype: It has no known antigen specificity. Per-nucleotide qualities are absent, and no much larger clonotype sits a single base away.

CDR1 SGHRS and CDR2 YFSETQ are derived from the germline V gene. Relative to germline, V is 3 bases shorter and J is 5 bases shorter, with 17 bases between their ends. Inclusive of the bounding cysteine and phenylalanine, the CDR3 is 15 residues long. The read is trimmed to its CDR3 DNA, 45 bases read in frame from base 1. Beyond this particular receptor, the publication reports: Tumor and nontumor tissue repertoires were found to be significantly more similar in luminal-like than in basal-like breast cancer. The data were considered consistent with most tumor T cells being derived from the lymph node and subsequently expanding within tumor tissue. The conclusion that tumor T cells originate in lymph nodes was framed as consistent with a hypothesis rather than directly demonstrated. Tumors showed preferential V and J gene usage, and their T-cell repertoire diversity fell below that of lymph nodes yet above that of nontumor tissue.

Data came from an Illumina HiSeq 2000. TCR beta chain libraries were generated by multiplex PCR amplification. The amplified TCR beta chain products were analyzed by high-throughput sequencing. TCRdb reprocessed the public reads (quality trimming at Q25 with fastp, clone calling with MiXCR) and kept in-frame beta chains. Rows are unified per CDR3 protein, each entry keeping the most common DNA and genes. This sample has some 130,000 distinct CDR3 sequences in its table, and 21% of those were observed once. The top ten constitute about 2.2% of the sample. The lymph node samples were taken from the axillary draining lymph nodes of breast cancer patients.

This TCR came from a female donor with breast cancer. Some clones in this sample may be carry-over from other donors' samples. The specimen was axillary lymph node tissue. The rearranged chain carries TRBV5-1 and TRBJ1-1; perhaps TRBD1 is the D gene, with 6 bases matching. The CDR3 reads as follows: CASSSLGGGITEAFF. The DNA sequence is given as TGCGCCAGCAGCTCCCTAGGGGGAGGTATTACTGAAGCTTTCTTT.